This TCR beta chain was sequenced in a study of vaccination and CD4 T cells after COVID-19. The CDR3 contains 13 residues. Germline V gene lookup returns CDR1 SNHLY and CDR2 FYNNEI. The J segment lost 3 bases and the V segment lost 7 bases, leaving 5 bases of the junction unmatched. The Oncomine TCR Beta short-read assay was what sequenced the DNA obtained from cultured CD4+ T cells. TCRdb independently ran MiXCR on the PCR reads; one entry per CDR3 protein. The table lists tens of thousands of distinct CDR3 sequences, 42% of them singletons, with roughly 9.9% in the top ten. The time point is: late sampling 161 to 241 days after vaccination in three convalescent patients. Treatment meaning: approximately 10-day PBMC culture with coronavirus spike peptide pools or control peptides (ViraFEST assay). This clonotype appeared once. The antigen is not known.

The sequence derives from a human donor who had recovered from COVID-19. Sequenced here: CD4+ T cells from blood, cultured in vitro, sampled about 7 months after SARS-CoV-2 vaccination. The V and J genes are TRBV2 and TRBJ2-5, with 7 bases fitting TRBD1. As DNA, the CDR3 is TGTGCCAGCACTGTGGACAGGAAAGAGACCCAGTACTTC. It yields the protein CASTVDRKETQYF.